This T cell receptor (beta chain) came from a study of response to subunit inactivated influenza vaccine. General study results and limits: With each seasonal influenza vaccination, the authors suggested, few new T cells are recruited.

Germline values: CDR1 MGHRA, CDR2 YSYEKL. V shed 4 bases and J 4 bases; nucleotides not matched to a gene: 8. CDR3 size: 15 residues. A note on this clonotype: Its antigen is unknown.

TCRdb used MiXCR to reprocess the RT-PCR reads, holding one entry per CDR3 protein. This sample carries a few hundred thousand distinct CDR3 sequences, about 15% of them seen once, and the ten largest clones take 11%. The gene calls are TRBV4-1 and TRBJ1-1; 8 nucleotides agree with TRBD1. This material consisted of PBMCs from blood, taken 11 to 12 days after vaccination. The receptor was isolated from a man aged 45-65 years who received an inactivated influenza vaccine. CDR3 sequence (DNA): TGCGCCAGCAGCCGCCCAGGGGGCTTGATCACTGAAGCTTTCTTT. Translation: CASSRPGGLITEAFF.